The entry that follows covers one T cell receptor beta chain sequence. This entry comes from a study of T cells in tumors after PD-1 blockade. TCRdb's table, derived via immunoSEQ multiplex PCR, lists solely in-frame clones and lacks some. Among 5,500 to 7,000 clones listed, around 62% were seen once. V gave up 6 bases and J gave up 0 bases, with 12 bases separating them. CDR3 length equals 15 residues. Germline lookup yields CDR1 MNHEY and CDR2 SVGEGT. The sequences come from tumor tissue, collected before anti-PD-1 treatment. The sequence came from a human donor with basal cell carcinoma. This chain links TRBV6-2 or TRBV6-3 with TRBJ1-5; maybe TRBD1 (6 bases). CDR3: CASSHRVGSNQPQHF. CDR3 sequence (DNA): TGTGCCAGCAGCCACAGGGTAGGTAGCAATCAGCCCCAGCATTTT.